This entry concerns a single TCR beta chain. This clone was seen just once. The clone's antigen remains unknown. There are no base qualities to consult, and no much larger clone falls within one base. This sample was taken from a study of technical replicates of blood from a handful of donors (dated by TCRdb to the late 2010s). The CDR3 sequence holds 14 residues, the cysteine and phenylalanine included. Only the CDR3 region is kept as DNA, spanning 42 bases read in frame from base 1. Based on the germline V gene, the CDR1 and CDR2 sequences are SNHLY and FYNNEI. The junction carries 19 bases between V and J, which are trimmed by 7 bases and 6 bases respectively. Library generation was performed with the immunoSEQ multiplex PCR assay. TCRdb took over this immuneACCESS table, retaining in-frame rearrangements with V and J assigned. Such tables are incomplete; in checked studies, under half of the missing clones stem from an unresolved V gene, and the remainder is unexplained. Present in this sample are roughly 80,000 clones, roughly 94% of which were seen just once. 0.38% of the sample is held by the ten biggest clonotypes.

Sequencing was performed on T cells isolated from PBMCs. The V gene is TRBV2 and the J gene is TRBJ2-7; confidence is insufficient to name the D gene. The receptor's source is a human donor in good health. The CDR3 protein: CASILRSLASEQYF. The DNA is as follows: TGTGCCAGCATCCTGCGGAGCCTGGCGAGCGAGCAGTACTTC. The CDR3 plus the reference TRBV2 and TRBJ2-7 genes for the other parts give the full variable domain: EPEVTQTPSHQVTQMGQEVILRCVPISNHLYFYWYRQILGQKVEFLVSFYNNEISEKSEIFDDQFSVERPDGSNFTLKIRSTKLEDSAMYFCASILRSLASEQYFGPGTRLTVT.